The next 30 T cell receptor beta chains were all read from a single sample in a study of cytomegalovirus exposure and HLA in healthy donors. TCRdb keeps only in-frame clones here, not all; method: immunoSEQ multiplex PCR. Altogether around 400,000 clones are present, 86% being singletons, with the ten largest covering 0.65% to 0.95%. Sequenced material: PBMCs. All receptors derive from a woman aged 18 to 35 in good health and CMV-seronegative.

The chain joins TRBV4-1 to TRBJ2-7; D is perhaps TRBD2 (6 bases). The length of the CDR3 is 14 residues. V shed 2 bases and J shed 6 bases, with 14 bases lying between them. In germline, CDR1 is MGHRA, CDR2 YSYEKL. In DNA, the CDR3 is TGCGCCAGCAGCCAACTCGGGGGACCGGGCGAGCAGTACTTC. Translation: CASSQLGGPGEQYF.

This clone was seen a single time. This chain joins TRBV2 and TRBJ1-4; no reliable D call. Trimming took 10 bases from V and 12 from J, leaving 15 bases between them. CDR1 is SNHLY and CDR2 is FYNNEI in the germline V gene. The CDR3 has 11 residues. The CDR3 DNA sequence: TGTGCCAACATATACGCAGATCAACTGTTTTTT. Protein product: CANIYADQLFF. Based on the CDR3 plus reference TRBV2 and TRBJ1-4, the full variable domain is EPEVTQTPSHQVTQMGQEVILRCVPISNHLYFYWYRQILGQKVEFLVSFYNNEISEKSEIFDDQFSVERPDGSNFTLKIRSTKLEDSAMYFCANIYADQLFFGSGTQLSVL.

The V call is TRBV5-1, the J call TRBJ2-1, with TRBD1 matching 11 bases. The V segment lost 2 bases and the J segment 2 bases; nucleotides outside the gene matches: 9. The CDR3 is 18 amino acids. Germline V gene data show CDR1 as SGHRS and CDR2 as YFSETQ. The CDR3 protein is CASSFRTGGDRTYNEQFF. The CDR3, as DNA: TGCGCCAGCAGCTTTCGGACAGGGGGCGATAGGACCTACAATGAGCAGTTCTTC.

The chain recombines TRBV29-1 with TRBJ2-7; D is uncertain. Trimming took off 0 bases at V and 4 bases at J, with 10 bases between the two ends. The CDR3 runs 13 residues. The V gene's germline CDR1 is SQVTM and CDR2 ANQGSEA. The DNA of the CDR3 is TGCAGCGTTGAAGAAAACGGTCGTTACGAGCAGTACTTC. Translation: CSVEENGRYEQYF.

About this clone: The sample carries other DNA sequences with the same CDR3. The CDR3 coding sequence is TGCGCCAGCAGCCTTGGGACAGGGACGAGCACAGATACGCAGTATTTT. This codes for CASSLGTGTSTDTQYF. V gene TRBV5-1 combines with J gene TRBJ2-3; TRBD1 aligns across 9 bases. This CDR3 contains 16 residues. Germline V CDR1 and CDR2: SGHRS, YFSETQ. Unmatched junction bases numbered 6, after V lost 4 bases and J lost 0 bases.

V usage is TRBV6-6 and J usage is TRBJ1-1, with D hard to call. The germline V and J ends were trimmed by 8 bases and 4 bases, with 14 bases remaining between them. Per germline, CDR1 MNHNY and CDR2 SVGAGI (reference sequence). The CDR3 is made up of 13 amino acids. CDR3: CASGPGLFTEAFF. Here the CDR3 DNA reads TGTGCCAGCGGCCCGGGTCTGTTCACTGAAGCTTTCTTT.

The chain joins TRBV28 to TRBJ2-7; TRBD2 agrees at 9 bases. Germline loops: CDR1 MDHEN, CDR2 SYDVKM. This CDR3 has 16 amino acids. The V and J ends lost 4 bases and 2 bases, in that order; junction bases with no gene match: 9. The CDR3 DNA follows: TGTGCCAGCAGTTCATCTGGGGCTAGCGGGACCTACGAGCAGTACTTC. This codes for CASSSSGASGTYEQYF.

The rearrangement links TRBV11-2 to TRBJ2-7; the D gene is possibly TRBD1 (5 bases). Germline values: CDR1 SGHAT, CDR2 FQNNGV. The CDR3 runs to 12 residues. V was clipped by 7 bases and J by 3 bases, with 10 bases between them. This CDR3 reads CASTDRNYEQYF. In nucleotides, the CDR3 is TGTGCCAGCACCGACAGAAACTACGAGCAGTACTTC.

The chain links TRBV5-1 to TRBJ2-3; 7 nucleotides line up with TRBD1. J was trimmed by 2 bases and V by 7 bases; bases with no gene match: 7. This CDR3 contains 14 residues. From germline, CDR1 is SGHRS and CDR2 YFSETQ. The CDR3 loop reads CASGRGSHTDTQYF. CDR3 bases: TGCGCCAGCGGCAGGGGGTCGCACACAGATACGCAGTATTTT. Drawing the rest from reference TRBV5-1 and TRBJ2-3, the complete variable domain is KAGVTQTPRYLIKTRGQQVTLSCSPISGHRSVSWYQQTPGQGLQFLFEYFSETQRNKGNFPGRFSGRQFSNSRSEMNVSTLELGDSALYLCASGRGSHTDTQYFGPGTRLTVL.

The CDR3 reads CSVAGWTSPNTGELFF. For the CDR3, the DNA is TGCAGCGTCGCGGGGTGGACTAGCCCGAACACCGGGGAGCTGTTTTTT. The chain links TRBV29-1 to TRBJ2-2; 8 bases agree with TRBD2. V trimming: 6 bases; J trimming: 0 bases; junction bases outside the gene matches: 9. Germline V gene sequence: CDR1 SQVTM, CDR2 ANQGSEA. This CDR3 is 16 amino acids long.

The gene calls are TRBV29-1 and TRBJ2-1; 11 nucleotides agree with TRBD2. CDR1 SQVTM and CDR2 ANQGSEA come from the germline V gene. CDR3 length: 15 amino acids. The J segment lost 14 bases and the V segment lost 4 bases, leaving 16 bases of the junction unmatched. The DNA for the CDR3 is TGCAGCGTTGGTTTCCTAGCGGGGGGCCCTATCTCGGAGTTCTTC. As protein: CSVGFLAGGPISEFF.

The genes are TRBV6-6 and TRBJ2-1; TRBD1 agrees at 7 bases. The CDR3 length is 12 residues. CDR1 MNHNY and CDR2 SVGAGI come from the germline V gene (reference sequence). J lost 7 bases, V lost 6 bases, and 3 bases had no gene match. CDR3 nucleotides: TGTGCCAGCAGCAGGGGGTGGAATGAGCAGTTCTTC. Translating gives CASSRGWNEQFF.

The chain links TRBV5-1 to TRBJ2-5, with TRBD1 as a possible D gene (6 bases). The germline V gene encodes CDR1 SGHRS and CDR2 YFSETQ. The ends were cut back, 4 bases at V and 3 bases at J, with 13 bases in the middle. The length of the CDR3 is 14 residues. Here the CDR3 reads CASSARQAEETQYF. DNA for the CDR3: TGCGCCAGCAGCGCCAGACAGGCCGAAGAGACCCAGTACTTC.

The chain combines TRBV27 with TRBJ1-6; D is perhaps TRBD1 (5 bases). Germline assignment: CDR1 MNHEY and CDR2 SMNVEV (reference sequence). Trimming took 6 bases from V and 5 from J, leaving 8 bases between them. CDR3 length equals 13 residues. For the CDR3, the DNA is TGTGCCAGCAGGGGGCTAGATAATTCACCCCTCCACTTT. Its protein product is CASRGLDNSPLHF.

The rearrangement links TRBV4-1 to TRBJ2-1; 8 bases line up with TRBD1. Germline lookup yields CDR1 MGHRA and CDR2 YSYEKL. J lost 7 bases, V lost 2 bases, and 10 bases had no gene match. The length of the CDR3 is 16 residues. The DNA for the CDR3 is TGCGCCAGCAGCCAACCTCGGACAGGGTCTGAAAATGAGCAGTTCTTC. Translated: CASSQPRTGSENEQFF.

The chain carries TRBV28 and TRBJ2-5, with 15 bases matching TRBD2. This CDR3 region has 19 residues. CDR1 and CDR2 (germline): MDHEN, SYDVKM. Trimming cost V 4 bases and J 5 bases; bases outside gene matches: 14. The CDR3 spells CASSYHLSGTSGGRETQYF. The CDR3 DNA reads TGTGCCAGCAGTTACCACCTCTCCGGGACTAGCGGGGGGAGGGAGACCCAGTACTTC. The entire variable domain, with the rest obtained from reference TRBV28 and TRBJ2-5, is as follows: DVKVTQSSRYLVKRTGEKVFLECVQDMDHENMFWYRQDPGLGLRLIYFSYDVKMKEKGDIPEGYSVSREKKERFSLILESASTNQTSMYLCASSYHLSGTSGGRETQYFGPGTRLLVL.

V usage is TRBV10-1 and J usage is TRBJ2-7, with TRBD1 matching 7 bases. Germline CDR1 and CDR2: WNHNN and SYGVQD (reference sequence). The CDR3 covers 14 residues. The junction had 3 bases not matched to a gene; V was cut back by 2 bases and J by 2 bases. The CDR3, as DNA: TGCGCCAGCAGTGAGAGGACAGGCCCCTACGAGCAGTACTTC. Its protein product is CASSERTGPYEQYF.

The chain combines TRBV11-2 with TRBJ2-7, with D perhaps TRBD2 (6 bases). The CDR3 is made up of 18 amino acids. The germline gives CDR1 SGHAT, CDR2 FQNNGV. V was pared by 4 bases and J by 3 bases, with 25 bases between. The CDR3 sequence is CASSSRDPAYKAVYEQYF. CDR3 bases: TGTGCCAGCAGCTCGCGGGACCCAGCATACAAAGCTGTCTACGAGCAGTACTTC. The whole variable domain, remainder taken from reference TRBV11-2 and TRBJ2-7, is EAGVAQSPRYKIIEKRQSVAFWCNPISGHATLYWYQQILGQGPKLLIQFQNNGVVDDSQLPKDRFSAERLKGVDSTLKIQPAKLEDSAVYLCASSSRDPAYKAVYEQYFGPGTRLTVT.

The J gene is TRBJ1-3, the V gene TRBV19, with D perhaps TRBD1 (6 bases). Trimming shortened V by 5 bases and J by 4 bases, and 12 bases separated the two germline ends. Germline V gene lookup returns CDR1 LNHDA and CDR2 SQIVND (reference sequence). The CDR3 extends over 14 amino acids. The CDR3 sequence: CASSRSGTGNTIYF. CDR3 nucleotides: TGTGCCAGTAGTCGCTCCGGGACAGGAAACACCATATATTTT.

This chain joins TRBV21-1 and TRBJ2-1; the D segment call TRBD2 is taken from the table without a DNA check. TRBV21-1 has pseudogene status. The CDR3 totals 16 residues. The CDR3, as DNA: TGTGCCAGCAGCCCCCGGGACCCCCGGGGGGACAATGAGCAGTTCTTC. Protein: CASSPRDPRGDNEQFF.

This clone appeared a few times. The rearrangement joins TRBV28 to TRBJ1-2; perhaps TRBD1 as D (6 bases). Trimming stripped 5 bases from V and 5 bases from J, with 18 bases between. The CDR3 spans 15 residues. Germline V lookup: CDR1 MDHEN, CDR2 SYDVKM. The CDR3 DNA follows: TGTGCCAGCAGTCCCACACAGGGAACGGGTTATGGCTACACCTTC. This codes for CASSPTQGTGYGYTF.

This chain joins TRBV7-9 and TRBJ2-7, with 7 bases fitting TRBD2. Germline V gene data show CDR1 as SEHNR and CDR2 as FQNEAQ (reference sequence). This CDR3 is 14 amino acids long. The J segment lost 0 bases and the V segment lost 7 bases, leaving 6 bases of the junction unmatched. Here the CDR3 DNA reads TGTGCCAGCACCTGGGGGGGGAGCTCCTACGAGCAGTACTTC. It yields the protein CASTWGGSSYEQYF.

The CDR3 is CATSGQGGTSGRGLFF. The CDR3 DNA follows: TGTGCCACCAGCGGCCAGGGTGGGACTAGCGGGAGAGGGCTGTTCTTC. This chain uses TRBV15 with TRBJ2-1; TRBD2 matches 14 bases. CDR3 length: 16 amino acids. CDR1 is LNHNV and CDR2 is YYDKDF in the germline V gene (reference sequence). V gave up 5 bases and J gave up 15 bases; unmatched junction bases: 15.

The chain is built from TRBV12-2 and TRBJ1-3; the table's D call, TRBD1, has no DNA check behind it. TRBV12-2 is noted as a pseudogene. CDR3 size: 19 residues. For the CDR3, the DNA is TGTGCAAGTCGCTTAATTTTAGGTGGGACAGGGCCCTCTGGAAACACCATATATTTT. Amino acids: CASRLILGGTGPSGNTIYF.

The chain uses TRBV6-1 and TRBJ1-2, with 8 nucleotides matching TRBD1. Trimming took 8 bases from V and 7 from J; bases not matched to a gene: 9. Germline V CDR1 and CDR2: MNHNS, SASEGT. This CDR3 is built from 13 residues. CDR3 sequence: CASGNRDRSGYTF. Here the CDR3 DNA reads TGTGCCAGCGGAAACCGGGACAGGAGTGGCTACACCTTC.

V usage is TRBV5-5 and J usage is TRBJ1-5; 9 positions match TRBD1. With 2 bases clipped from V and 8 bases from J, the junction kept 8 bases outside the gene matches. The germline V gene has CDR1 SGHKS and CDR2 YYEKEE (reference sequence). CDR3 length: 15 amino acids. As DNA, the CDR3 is TGTGCCAGCAGCTTCCGCACAGGGGGCAGGGAGCCCCAGCATTTT. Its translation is CASSFRTGGREPQHF.

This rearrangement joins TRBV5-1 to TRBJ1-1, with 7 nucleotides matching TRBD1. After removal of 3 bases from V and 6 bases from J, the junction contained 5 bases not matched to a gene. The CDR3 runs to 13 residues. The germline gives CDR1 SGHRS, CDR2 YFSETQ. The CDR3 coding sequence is TGCGCCAGCAGCTCACAGGGGACTTCTGAAGCTTTCTTT. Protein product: CASSSQGTSEAFF.

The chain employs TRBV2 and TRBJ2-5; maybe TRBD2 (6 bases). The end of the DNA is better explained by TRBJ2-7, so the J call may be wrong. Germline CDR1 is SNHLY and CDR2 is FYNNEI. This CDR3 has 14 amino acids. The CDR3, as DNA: TGTGCCAGCAGACCCCGGGACTTGACCTACGAGCAGTACTTC. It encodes CASRPRDLTYEQYF.

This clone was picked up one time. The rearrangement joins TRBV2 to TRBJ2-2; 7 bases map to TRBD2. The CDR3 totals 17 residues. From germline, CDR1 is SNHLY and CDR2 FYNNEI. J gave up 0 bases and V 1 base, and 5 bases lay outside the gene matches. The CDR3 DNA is TGTGCCAGCAGTGAAGAGGGAGGGGCCCCGAACACCGGGGAGCTGTTTTTT. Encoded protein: CASSEEGGAPNTGELFF.

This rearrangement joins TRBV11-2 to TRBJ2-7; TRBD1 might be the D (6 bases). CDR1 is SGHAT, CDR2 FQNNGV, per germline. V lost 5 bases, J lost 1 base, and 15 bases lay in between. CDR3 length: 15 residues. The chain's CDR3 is CASSTHRDTSYEQYF. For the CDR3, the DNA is TGTGCCAGCAGCACTCACCGGGACACGTCCTACGAGCAGTACTTC.